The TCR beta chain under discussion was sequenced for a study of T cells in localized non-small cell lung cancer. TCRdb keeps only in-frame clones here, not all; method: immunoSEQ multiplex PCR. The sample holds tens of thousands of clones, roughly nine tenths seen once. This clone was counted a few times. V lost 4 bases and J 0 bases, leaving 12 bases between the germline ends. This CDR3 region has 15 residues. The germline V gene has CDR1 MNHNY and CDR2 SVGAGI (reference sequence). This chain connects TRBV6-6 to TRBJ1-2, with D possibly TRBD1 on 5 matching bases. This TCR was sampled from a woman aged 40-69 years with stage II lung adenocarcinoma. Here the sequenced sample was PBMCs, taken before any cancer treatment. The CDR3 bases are TGTGCCAGCAGTTTGACAGCGGGTACTAACTATGGCTACACCTTC. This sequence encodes CASSLTAGTNYGYTF.